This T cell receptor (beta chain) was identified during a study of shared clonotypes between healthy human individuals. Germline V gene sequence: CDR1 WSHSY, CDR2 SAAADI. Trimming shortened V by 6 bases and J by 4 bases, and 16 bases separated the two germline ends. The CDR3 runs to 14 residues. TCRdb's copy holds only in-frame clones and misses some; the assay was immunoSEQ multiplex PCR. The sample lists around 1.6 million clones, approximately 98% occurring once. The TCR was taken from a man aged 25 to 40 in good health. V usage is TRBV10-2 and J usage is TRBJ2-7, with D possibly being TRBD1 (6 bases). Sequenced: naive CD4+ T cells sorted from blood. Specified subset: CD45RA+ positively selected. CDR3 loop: CASRPRGLRYEQYF. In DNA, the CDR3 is TGCGCCAGCAGACCCAGGGGATTGAGGTACGAGCAGTACTTC.